Listed here are 25 T cell receptor beta chains from one sample, sequenced in a study of Ad26.COV2.S vaccination and SARS-CoV-2 variants. The assay was immunoSEQ multiplex PCR, and TCRdb's table has in-frame clones only and misses some. Of hundreds of thousands of clones in the sample, roughly 90% were seen once. Treatment in this sample: 15 to 20 received Ad26.COV2.S at low or high dose, single or two shots; 5 received placebo; per-sample allocation not given. At day 63 after the first vaccine or placebo injection, samples were drawn. Sequencing was performed on peripheral blood, taken in a trial of Ad26.COV2.S vaccine versus placebo. The receptors come from a person aged 18 to 65 who received the Ad26.COV2.S COVID-19 vaccine or a placebo.

V and J are TRBV11-2 and TRBJ1-3, with a possible D match to TRBD1 (5 bases). The CDR3 sequence is 15 residues long. Germline-derived CDR1 and CDR2 are SGHAT and FQNNGV. V dropped 1 base and J dropped 2 bases, with 9 bases sitting between them. The CDR3 coding sequence is TGTGCCAGCAGCTTAGTTCCAGGGACTGGAAACACCATATATTTT. Its translation is CASSLVPGTGNTIYF.

The V and J genes are TRBV9 and TRBJ1-4; maybe TRBD1 (5 bases). Germline V CDR1 and CDR2: SGDLS, YYNGEE. Trimming removed 2 bases at V and 4 bases at J, with 12 bases between. The CDR3 covers 15 residues. The CDR3 is CASSVGHGNNEKLFF. The CDR3 region has the DNA TGTGCCAGCAGCGTTGGACACGGGAATAATGAAAAACTGTTTTTT.

The genes are TRBV24-1 and TRBJ2-7; tentative D call: TRBD2 (5 bases). This CDR3 comprises 14 residues. CDR1 KGHDR and CDR2 SFDVKD come from the germline V gene. The V and J ends lost 0 bases and 6 bases respectively, with 11 bases between them. CDR3 region: CATSDLSGSGEQYF. CDR3 DNA sequence: TGTGCCACCAGTGATTTGTCGGGGAGCGGCGAGCAGTACTTC.

The genes are TRBV2 and TRBJ2-5, with D maybe TRBD2 (7 bases). Germline loops: CDR1 SNHLY, CDR2 FYNNEI. V was trimmed by 11 bases and J by 5 bases, leaving 24 bases between them. The CDR3 runs to 15 residues. The CDR3 coding sequence is TGTGCCTCCCCTCGGGGGGACAACCCCATGGAGACCCAGTACTTC. As protein: CASPRGDNPMETQYF.

This chain joins TRBV5-8 and TRBJ1-5; D gene uncertain. The CDR3 is 15 amino acids. Germline assignment: CDR1 SGHTS and CDR2 YDEGEE. V was trimmed by 3 bases and J by 3 bases, leaving 13 bases between them. The CDR3 reads CASSSGVGHNQPQHF. The CDR3 nucleotides read TGTGCCAGCAGCTCAGGCGTAGGGCACAATCAGCCCCAGCATTTT.

This chain joins TRBV9 and TRBJ2-3, with D perhaps given as TRBD1 or TRBD2 (6 bases each). The CDR3 totals 16 residues. The germline V and J ends were trimmed by 3 bases and 0 bases, with 14 bases remaining between them. Germline V lookup: CDR1 SGDLS, CDR2 YYNGEE. CDR3 in DNA: TGTGCCAGCAGCGCCCTCGGGGGCCATAGCACAGATACGCAGTATTTT. Translated, it gives CASSALGGHSTDTQYF. Together with reference TRBV9 and TRBJ2-3, the CDR3 gives the full variable domain: DSGVTQTPKHLITATGQRVTLRCSPRSGDLSVYWYQQSLDQGLQFLIQYYNGEERAKGNILERFSAQQFPDLHSELNLSSLELGDSALYFCASSALGGHSTDTQYFGPGTRLTVL.

This clone turned up a few times. CDR3 sequence reads: CASSYSSIGGNQPQHF. CDR3 DNA sequence: TGTGCCAGCAGTTACTCGAGTATCGGCGGCAATCAGCCCCAGCATTTT. The V and J genes are TRBV6-5 and TRBJ1-5, with D unclear. Looked up from germline, CDR1 is MNHEY and CDR2 is SVGAGI. V was cut by 0 bases and J by 2 bases, with 11 bases left in between. This CDR3 contains 16 residues.

Here the CDR3 DNA reads TGCGCCAGCAGTCAATTCCGGGAGGGGGTGCAGTACTTC. This gives the protein CASSQFREGVQYF. The chain carries TRBV23-1 and TRBJ2-7, with 8 bases lining up with TRBD2. Being an ORF, TRBV23-1 has a function that is uncertain. Trimming took 1 base from V and 9 from J; bases not matched to a gene: 5. The CDR3 sequence is 13 residues long.

The chain uses TRBV4-2 and TRBJ2-3, with 8 bases lining up with TRBD2. The CDR3 is made up of 18 amino acids. J lost 0 bases, V lost 2 bases, and 10 bases had no gene match. From germline, CDR1 is LGHNA and CDR2 YNFKEQ. The CDR3 DNA follows: TGTGCCAGCAGCCAATCGGGAACGGCGGGGGGCAGCACAGATACGCAGTATTTT. The encoded protein is CASSQSGTAGGSTDTQYF.

This sequence joins TRBV3-1 (or the pseudogene TRBV3-2) and TRBJ2-5; no firm D call. The germline V and J ends were trimmed by 1 base and 7 bases, with 19 bases remaining between them. This CDR3 is 16 amino acids long. CDR1 and CDR2 from the germline V gene are LGHDT and YNNKEL (reference sequence). CDR3 loop: CASSQGPELSVRTQYF. The CDR3 nucleotides are TGTGCCAGCAGCCAAGGGCCAGAGCTTTCGGTTAGGACCCAGTACTTC.

V usage is TRBV7-2 and J usage is TRBJ2-7; 9 bases line up with TRBD2. The germline gives CDR1 SGHTA, CDR2 FQGNSA. The CDR3 covers 14 residues. Trimming at V came to 4 bases and at J to 2 bases, leaving 3 bases not matched to a gene. The CDR3 DNA sequence: TGTGCCAGCAGCTATAGCGGGAGAACCTACGAGCAGTACTTC. This encodes CASSYSGRTYEQYF.

The chain carries TRBV5-1 and TRBJ1-1, with D maybe TRBD1 (5 bases). This CDR3 region has 13 residues. Germline-derived CDR1 and CDR2 are SGHRS and YFSETQ. V lost 1 base and J 7 bases, leaving 11 bases between the germline ends. CDR3 in DNA: TGCGCCAGCAGCTTGAGAGGGGCCGGTGAAGCTTTCTTT. Translated: CASSLRGAGEAFF.

V is TRBV11-2 and J is TRBJ1-3; D is uncertain. This CDR3 region has 17 residues. In germline, CDR1 is SGHAT, CDR2 FQNNGV. Trimming removed 4 bases at V and 7 bases at J, with 23 bases between. In nucleotides, the CDR3 is TGTGCCAGCAGCTCCGTGGGGAGGTCTAAGGGTAGGAACACCATATATTTT. It encodes CASSSVGRSKGRNTIYF.

V and J are TRBV5-4 and TRBJ2-7; D uncertain. Germline V gene lookup returns CDR1 SGHNT and CDR2 YYREEE (reference sequence). The CDR3 spans 14 residues. The V end was cut by 0 bases, the J end by 3 bases, with 10 bases between. The CDR3 spells CASSLGASYYEQYF. In nucleotides, the CDR3 is TGTGCCAGCAGCTTGGGGGCCTCGTACTACGAGCAGTACTTC.

The chain links TRBV27 to TRBJ1-5; a weak D match, TRBD1 (5 bases). Trimming stripped 3 bases from V and 6 bases from J, with 9 bases between. This CDR3 is built from 13 residues. Germline V gene sequence: CDR1 MNHEY, CDR2 SMNVEV (reference sequence). The CDR3 DNA is TGTGCCAGCAGTTTGTGGGGGGGTCAGCCCCAGCATTTT. Encoded protein: CASSLWGGQPQHF.

There are a few counts of this clone. The chain employs TRBV25-1 and TRBJ2-2, with D possibly being TRBD1 (5 bases). Trimming cost V 4 bases and J 7 bases, with 16 bases left between them. The CDR3 loop spans 15 amino acids. In germline, CDR1 is MGHDK, CDR2 SYGVNS. Here the CDR3 reads CASSGPAGKVGELFF. The CDR3 coding sequence is TGTGCCAGCAGTGGCCCAGCAGGGAAGGTCGGGGAGCTGTTTTTT.

This rearrangement joins TRBV24-1 to TRBJ1-2; D is unresolved. V was cut by 4 bases and J by 5 bases, with 10 bases left in between. The CDR3 runs to 13 residues. The germline V gene has CDR1 KGHDR and CDR2 SFDVKD. CDR3 bases: TGTGCCACCAGTGACCCCGGACGGTATGGCTACACCTTC. Its protein is CATSDPGRYGYTF.

The DNA of the CDR3 is TGTGCCAGCAGTGAGGCCAGCGGGAGTAATACCGGGGAGCTGTTTTTT. Encoded protein: CASSEASGSNTGELFF. This rearrangement joins TRBV2 to TRBJ2-2, with 8 bases lining up with TRBD2. Germline lookup yields CDR1 SNHLY and CDR2 FYNNEI. The CDR3 runs 16 residues. Germline trimming cut 3 bases from V and 5 bases from J; bases unmatched to any gene: 8.

The chain has TRBV28 and TRBJ2-7; 10 nucleotides match TRBD2. Looked up from germline, CDR1 is MDHEN and CDR2 is SYDVKM. The CDR3 contains 17 residues. Germline trimming cut 6 bases from V and 7 bases from J; bases unmatched to any gene: 18. CDR3 residues: CASRSTEKSGRAGEQYF. CDR3 in DNA: TGTGCCAGCAGATCTACAGAGAAGAGCGGGAGGGCAGGGGAGCAGTACTTC.

This chain uses TRBV6-5 with TRBJ1-1; the D gene is possibly TRBD1 (6 bases). With 5 bases removed from V and 6 bases from J, the gap between germline ends came to 16 bases. This CDR3 spans 14 amino acids. Germline assignment: CDR1 MNHEY and CDR2 SVGAGI. The CDR3 DNA is TGTGCCAGCAGTCAACAGGGTGGGGCGGCTGAAGCTTTCTTT. Its protein is CASSQQGGAAEAFF.

CDR3 coding DNA: TGCGCCAGCAGCCAAGGGGTTTGGGGAGGGCAGCTCAATCAGCCCCAGCATTTT. Its translation: CASSQGVWGGQLNQPQHF. The chain has TRBV4-3 and TRBJ1-5; D ambiguous. V lost 1 base and J 3 bases, leaving 19 bases between the germline ends. The CDR3 consists of 18 residues. Looked up from germline, CDR1 is LGHNA and CDR2 is YSLEER.

A single count supports this clone. The CDR3 DNA sequence: TGTGCCAGCAGTTTCGACAGGGGACCTAACTATGGCTACACCTTC. Amino acid sequence: CASSFDRGPNYGYTF. The gene calls are TRBV6-5 and TRBJ1-2; 8 bases are shared with TRBD1. This CDR3 spans 15 amino acids. The ends lost 4 bases at V and 0 bases at J; junction bases unmatched: 4. Germline V gene sequence: CDR1 MNHEY, CDR2 SVGAGI.

The J gene is TRBJ1-1, the V gene TRBV7-9, with TRBD1 identical over 7 bases. There are 13 residues in the CDR3. CDR1 is SEHNR, CDR2 FQNEAQ, per germline (reference sequence). The V segment lost 1 base and the J segment 5 bases; nucleotides outside the gene matches: 1. The CDR3 DNA follows: TGTGCCAGCAGCTTAGACAGGGGTACTGAAGCTTTCTTT. Amino acid sequence: CASSLDRGTEAFF.

This clone has just a few counts. The genes are TRBV2 and TRBJ2-7, with 14 positions matching TRBD2. The trim removed 5 bases at V and 7 bases at J, leaving 7 bases unmatched. Germline CDR1 is SNHLY and CDR2 is FYNNEI. This CDR3 region has 15 residues. The CDR3 loop is CASSSRLAGGGEQYF. Written as DNA, the CDR3 is TGTGCCAGCAGTTCTAGACTAGCGGGAGGGGGTGAGCAGTACTTC. Together with reference TRBV2 and TRBJ2-7, the CDR3 gives the full variable domain: EPEVTQTPSHQVTQMGQEVILRCVPISNHLYFYWYRQILGQKVEFLVSFYNNEISEKSEIFDDQFSVERPDGSNFTLKIRSTKLEDSAMYFCASSSRLAGGGEQYFGPGTRLTVT.

The chain uses TRBV3-1 (or the pseudogene TRBV3-2) and TRBJ2-7; a possible D gene is TRBD1 (5 bases). This CDR3 has 16 residues. Trimming left V 1 base short and J 0 bases short, with 13 bases between. From germline, CDR1 is LGHDT and CDR2 YNNKEL (reference sequence). The CDR3 sequence is CASSQGQGTLSYEQYF. The CDR3 nucleotides are TGTGCCAGCAGCCAAGGGCAGGGCACCCTCTCCTACGAGCAGTACTTC.